Listed below are T cell receptor beta chains from one sample, sequenced in a study of blood T cell repertoires in COVID-19. TCRdb's table, derived via immunoSEQ multiplex PCR, lists solely in-frame clones and lacks some. The sample has some 200,000 clones, roughly four fifths seen once. Sequencing used peripheral blood. The receptors were gathered from a woman aged 35 to 49 with acute or convalescent COVID-19. Both conserved end residues are part of each CDR3. D genes are given only for firm matches. Size tells how often a clone was seen (once, few, many) or the class of an expanded clone, and some rows leave it out.

J gene | clone size | CDR3 length | V gene | D gene | CDR3 DNA | CDR3 protein
TRBJ1-1 | - | 12 | TRBV13 | TRBD1 | TGTGCCAGCAGCCAAACAGGGGCTGAAGCTTTCTTT | CASSQTGAEAFF
TRBJ2-4 | - | 15 | TRBV3-1/TRBV3-2 | TRBD2 | TGTGCCAGCAGCACCCCCGGGGAGGGGTCGAACATTCAGTACTTC | CASSTPGEGSNIQYF
TRBJ2-2 | - | 16 | TRBV6-2/TRBV6-3 | - | TGTGCCAGCAGCCATCGACAATCGGCGGGGACCGGGGAGCTGTTTTTT | CASSHRQSAGTGELFF
TRBJ2-7 | - | 11 | TRBV5-6 | - | TGTGCCAGCAGCTCGGGTTGGGAGCAGTACTTC | CASSSGWEQYF
TRBJ1-2 | - | 15 | TRBV27 | - | TGTGCCAGCAGTTTAGCCCCCGCCGGGGGGGGTGGCTACACCTTC | CASSLAPAGGGGYTF
TRBJ1-1 | - | 15 | TRBV11-2 | TRBD1 | TGTGCCAGCAGCTTGGCGGGACAGGGAAACACTGAAGCTTTCTTT | CASSLAGQGNTEAFF
TRBJ1-5 | - | 13 | TRBV6-2/TRBV6-3 | - | TGTGCCAGCAGTTACCTTAGCAATCAGCCCCAGCATTTT | CASSYLSNQPQHF
TRBJ1-1 | - | 16 | TRBV10-3 | TRBD1 | TGTGCCATCAGAAAGACAGGGGGACAAACTAACACTGAAGCTTTCTTT | CAIRKTGGQTNTEAFF
TRBJ1-1 | - | 18 | TRBV21-1 | - | TGTGCCAGCAGCAAAGGAAGTGGCGGCGGCACCATGAACACTGAAGCTTTCTTT | CASSKGSGGGTMNTEAFF
TRBJ2-1 | once | 13 | TRBV5-6 | - | TGTGCCAGCAGCTCAAAGGGCGGGATAGAGCAGTTCTTC | CASSSKGGIEQFF
TRBJ1-2 | - | 15 | TRBV7-8 | - | TGTGCCAGCAGCTTAGTCGGGGGGGCGGACTATGGCTACACCTTC | CASSLVGGADYGYTF
TRBJ1-1 | - | 15 | TRBV5-1 | TRBD1 | TGCGCCAGCAGCTTGACAGGGGGCATGAACACTGAAGCTTTCTTT | CASSLTGGMNTEAFF
TRBJ2-1 | - | 16 | TRBV5-4 | - | TGTGCCAGCAGCTTGGCAGCGCGGGCCGAGGGCAATGAGCAGTTCTTC | CASSLAARAEGNEQFF
TRBJ2-1 | few | 15 | TRBV5-4 | - | TGTGCCAGCAGCTCCTGGGGCGGGGACCCCAATGAGCAGTTCTTC | CASSSWGGDPNEQFF
TRBJ2-3 | - | 13 | TRBV14 | - | TGTGCCAGCAGCTACGGTAACACAGATACGCAGTATTTT | CASSYGNTDTQYF
TRBJ2-4 | - | 14 | TRBV7-9 | - | TGTGCCAGCAGCGCAGACAGAGCGAAAAACATTCAGTACTTC | CASSADRAKNIQYF
TRBJ2-1 | - | 15 | TRBV9 | TRBD2 | TGTGCCAGCAGTGCACTAGCGGACTCCTACAATGAGCAGTTCTTC | CASSALADSYNEQFF